A single sample is the source of the 13 T cell receptor beta chains below, sequenced in a study of cytomegalovirus exposure and HLA in healthy donors. Only in-frame clones appear in the TCRdb table, and some are missing; sequencing was by immunoSEQ multiplex PCR. The sample yields roughly 300,000 clones, 86% seen once. Sequenced input: PBMCs. Source of these receptors: a young woman in good health and CMV-seronegative.

The V and J genes are TRBV11-3 and TRBJ2-7, with D perhaps TRBD2 (5 bases). Germline V gene sequence: CDR1 SGHNT, CDR2 YENEEA. The CDR3 length is 13 residues. Trimming stripped 5 bases from V and 4 bases from J, with 12 bases between. The CDR3 nucleotides read TGTGCCAGCAGCGGCCCTCCGGGATACGAGCAGTACTTC. As protein: CASSGPPGYEQYF.

The chain combines TRBV19 with TRBJ1-2; TRBD1 matches at 12 bases. V lost 0 bases to trimming and J lost 3 bases; unmatched junction nucleotides: 5. The V gene's germline CDR1 is LNHDA and CDR2 SQIVND (reference sequence). The CDR3 is made up of 17 amino acids. CDR3 nucleotides: TGTGCCAGTAGTATAGAGATGGGACAGGGGGCGGACTATGGCTACACCTTC. As protein: CASSIEMGQGADYGYTF.

V and J are TRBV5-6 and TRBJ1-4, with 8 bases matching TRBD1. Germline CDR1 reads SGHDT; CDR2 reads YYEEEE. The CDR3 contains 14 residues. Trimming took 0 bases from V and 7 from J; bases not matched to a gene: 2. For the CDR3, the DNA is TGTGCCAGCAGCTTGGTCAGGGGGCGTGAAAAACTGTTTTTT. Protein sequence: CASSLVRGREKLFF.

The genes are TRBV27 and TRBJ2-7, with 8 bases lining up with TRBD1. This CDR3 spans 15 amino acids. CDR1 and CDR2 (germline): MNHEY, SMNVEV (reference sequence). The trim removed 5 bases at V and 1 base at J, leaving 7 bases unmatched. CDR3 coding DNA: TGTGCCAGCAGTCCTGGGACAGGCAAGTCCTACGAGCAGTACTTC. This encodes CASSPGTGKSYEQYF.

This chain connects TRBV27 to TRBJ2-3; tentatively, D is TRBD2 (6 bases). Trimming removed 4 bases at V and 4 bases at J, with 18 bases between. The germline gives CDR1 MNHEY, CDR2 SMNVEV (reference sequence). The CDR3 spans 16 residues. The DNA for the CDR3 is TGTGCCAGCAGTTCATCCTCGGGGGAGTTCCCAGATACGCAGTATTTT. It yields the protein CASSSSSGEFPDTQYF.

The V call is TRBV25-1, the J call TRBJ2-7, with TRBD2 matching 7 bases. The junction had 12 bases not matched to a gene; V was cut back by 4 bases and J by 3 bases. The CDR3 loop spans 16 amino acids. Germline V gene sequence: CDR1 MGHDK, CDR2 SYGVNS. The CDR3 reads CASSGTSESRYYEQYF. In DNA, the CDR3 is TGTGCCAGCAGTGGAACTAGCGAATCCCGATACTACGAGCAGTACTTC.

The chain recombines TRBV13 with TRBJ2-3; 10 nucleotides line up with TRBD2. Germline trimming cut 5 bases from V and 2 bases from J; bases unmatched to any gene: 10. Germline CDR1 and CDR2: PRHDT and FYEKMQ (reference sequence). The length of the CDR3 is 17 residues. CDR3 residues: CASSPWRTSGTTDTQYF. The DNA of the CDR3 is TGTGCCAGCAGCCCCTGGCGCACTAGCGGGACCACAGATACGCAGTATTTT.

The chain joins TRBV5-4 to TRBJ2-5, with a possible D match to TRBD1 (6 bases). The CDR3 consists of 14 residues. V was clipped by 2 bases and J by 0 bases, with 8 bases between them. CDR1 and CDR2 (germline): SGHNT, YYREEE (reference sequence). As DNA, the CDR3 is TGTGCCAGCAGCTTCCGGGACAACCAAGAGACCCAGTACTTC. It is translated as CASSFRDNQETQYF.

This clone was observed a single time. This chain joins TRBV4-1 and TRBJ2-7; the match to TRBD2 covers 8 bases. With 0 bases clipped from V and 3 bases from J, the junction kept 7 bases outside the gene matches. Germline CDR1 and CDR2: MGHRA and YSYEKL. This CDR3 has 16 amino acids. CDR3 sequence: CASSQEAGGAFYEQYF. The CDR3 DNA sequence: TGCGCCAGCAGCCAAGAGGCGGGGGGCGCCTTCTACGAGCAGTACTTC.

This clone was observed a single time. The rearrangement uses TRBV7-3 and TRBJ2-7; D is perhaps TRBD2 (6 bases). Germline V gives CDR1 SGHTA, CDR2 FQGTGA. This CDR3 is built from 15 residues. V was pared by 5 bases and J by 2 bases, with 16 bases between. The CDR3 loop reads CASSPGGGTTYEQYF. CDR3 DNA sequence: TGTGCCAGCAGCCCCGGGGGAGGAACCACCTACGAGCAGTACTTC.

This chain joins TRBV6-6 and TRBJ2-7; 8 nucleotides align to TRBD2. Trimming removed 5 bases from V and 0 bases from J; junction bases left unmatched: 6. The CDR3 totals 15 residues. From germline, CDR1 is MNHNY and CDR2 SVGAGI (reference sequence). The CDR3 is CASSLSSGFSYEQYF. CDR3 nucleotides: TGTGCCAGCAGTCTTTCTAGCGGGTTCTCCTACGAGCAGTACTTC.

The CDR3 spells CASSYSYRGESYGYTF. The CDR3 DNA is TGTGCCAGCAGTTACTCTTACAGGGGCGAGAGCTATGGCTACACCTTC. The rearrangement joins TRBV6-5 to TRBJ1-2, with 7 positions matching TRBD1. Per germline, CDR1 MNHEY and CDR2 SVGAGI. Germline trimming cut 0 bases from V and 4 bases from J; bases unmatched to any gene: 8. The CDR3 contains 16 residues.

This clone has just a few counts. J is TRBJ1-2 and V is TRBV9; D is possibly TRBD1 (5 bases). CDR1 is SGDLS, CDR2 YYNGEE, per germline. The V and J ends lost 3 bases and 4 bases respectively, with 7 bases between them. This CDR3 contains 12 residues. The CDR3 region is CASSADTYGYTF. For the CDR3, the DNA is TGTGCCAGCAGCGCGGACACCTATGGCTACACCTTC.